Listed below are T cell receptor beta chains from one sample, sequenced in a study of PD-L1 blockade in urothelial cancer. Using immunoSEQ multiplex PCR, the repertoire was profiled, and TCRdb retains in-frame clones only, with some absent. This table has some 110,000 clones, approximately 90% appearing once. The sequenced sample was PBMCs, obtained around atezolizumab (anti-PD-L1) treatment. The receptor set was obtained from a man aged 60-69 years with urothelial cancer. Both conserved end residues are part of each CDR3. A D gene is named only where the DNA matches it firmly. Only some rows state a clone size, as once, few, many or a class for expanded clones.

d_call	clone_size	v_call	j_call	cdr3_aa	cdr3_nt
TRBD1	once	TRBV19	TRBJ2-1	CASSIWNRGRNEQFF	TGTGCCAGTAGTATTTGGAACAGGGGACGAAATGAGCAGTTCTTC
TRBD1	.	TRBV12-5	TRBJ1-1	CASASWWGGQGYSWTMNTEAFF	TGTGCTAGTGCCTCTTGGTGGGGGGGACAGGGGTACTCTTGGACCATGAACACTGAAGCTTTCTTT
.	.	TRBV5-4	TRBJ1-2	CASSAGTHTNYGYTF	TGTGCCAGCAGCGCCGGGACACATACTAACTATGGCTACACCTTC
.	.	TRBV6-5	TRBJ2-4	CASSHSRQGQNIQYF	TGTGCCAGCAGCCACTCTAGGCAGGGGCAAAACATTCAGTACTTC
.	.	TRBV2	TRBJ1-5	CASRYSEYSNQPQHF	TGTGCCAGCAGGTACAGTGAATATAGCAATCAGCCCCAGCATTTT
TRBD1	.	TRBV7-3	TRBJ2-7	CASSITGGQQYF	TGTGCCAGCAGCATTACAGGGGGCCAGCAGTACTTC
TRBD2	.	TRBV19	TRBJ2-2	CASKLTSGDYTGELFF	TGTGCCAGTAAACTGACTAGCGGGGACTACACCGGGGAGCTGTTTTTT
TRBD2	.	TRBV7-2	TRBJ2-1	CASSLASGAYNEQFF	TGTGCCAGCAGCTTAGCTAGCGGGGCCTACAATGAGCAGTTCTTC
TRBD1	.	TRBV25-1	TRBJ1-1	CASSAPGQGFRNTEAFF	TGTGCCAGCAGTGCCCCGGGACAGGGGTTCCGGAACACTGAAGCTTTCTTT
.	.	TRBV6-5	TRBJ2-7	CASSGHNSYEQYF	TGTGCCAGCAGCGGTCATAACTCCTACGAGCAGTACTTC
TRBD1	.	TRBV29-1	TRBJ1-2	CSVVRQGAWYGYTF	TGCAGCGTTGTACGGCAGGGGGCTTGGTATGGCTACACCTTC
TRBD1	.	TRBV10-3	TRBJ2-5	CAISWDSQETQYF	TGTGCCATCAGCTGGGACAGCCAAGAGACCCAGTACTTC
.	.	TRBV7-2	TRBJ1-2	CASSLESQGIDGYTF	TGTGCCAGCAGCTTAGAGTCTCAGGGAATTGATGGCTACACCTTC
.	.	TRBV27	TRBJ1-2	CASSLSGVGYTF	TGTGCCAGCAGTTTATCAGGGGTGGGCTACACCTTC
.	.	TRBV7-9	TRBJ2-5	CASSFFEVSQETQYF	TGTGCCAGCAGCTTCTTCGAGGTTTCACAAGAGACCCAGTACTTC
.	.	TRBV7-8	TRBJ1-4	CASSLVAEKLFF	TGTGCCAGCAGCTTAGTGGCTGAAAAACTGTTTTTT
.	once	TRBV11-3	TRBJ2-1	CASSLVFGNEQFF	TGTGCCAGCAGCTTAGTGTTCGGCAATGAGCAGTTCTTC
TRBD2	.	TRBV9	TRBJ2-1	CASSVESGLASSYNEQFF	TGTGCCAGCAGCGTAGAATCGGGACTAGCGAGCTCCTACAATGAGCAGTTCTTC
.	.	TRBV6-1	TRBJ2-7	CASSEQNDRFSEQYF	TGTGCCAGCAGTGAACAGAACGACAGATTTTCCGAGCAGTACTTC
.	.	TRBV6-6	TRBJ1-1	CASSYLVNTEAFF	TGTGCCAGCAGTTATTTAGTGAACACTGAAGCTTTCTTT
.	.	TRBV6-1	TRBJ1-2	CASQRGWTYGYTF	TGTGCCTCCCAAAGGGGGTGGACCTATGGCTACACCTTC
TRBD2	.	TRBV18	TRBJ2-1	CASSPGLAGGSSYNEQFF	TGTGCCAGCTCACCCGGACTAGCGGGAGGAAGCTCCTACAATGAGCAGTTCTTC
TRBD2	.	TRBV5-1	TRBJ2-5	CASSSAPGLGEETQYF	TGCGCCAGCAGTTCAGCCCCCGGACTAGGAGAAGAGACCCAGTACTTC
TRBD1	.	TRBV5-4	TRBJ1-6	CASSSQTGNSPLHF	TGTGCCAGCAGCTCCCAGACAGGGAATTCACCCCTCCACTTT
TRBD1	once	TRBV6-5	TRBJ2-7	CASRVDRDHEQYF	TGTGCCAGCAGGGTTGACAGGGACCACGAGCAGTACTTC
.	few	TRBV5-1	TRBJ1-5	CASSRLFDLGESQHF	TGCGCCAGCAGCCGTTTGTTTGACCTCGGAGAGTCCCAGCATTTT
.	.	TRBV11-3	TRBJ2-3	CASSRGEVRGTDTQYF	TGTGCCAGCAGCCGTGGGGAGGTGCGAGGGACAGATACGCAGTATTTT
TRBD2	.	TRBV7-3	TRBJ2-3	CASSSRTSGIADTQYF	TGTGCCAGCAGCTCACGGACTAGCGGGATAGCAGATACGCAGTATTTT
.	.	TRBV27	TRBJ2-7	CASSFVGGSYEQYF	TGTGCCAGCAGTTTTGTGGGGGGTAGTTACGAGCAGTACTTC
.	.	TRBV7-9	TRBJ1-4	CASSTRSTEKLFF	TGTGCCAGCAGCACCCGAAGCACGGAGAAACTGTTTTTT
.	.	TRBV28	TRBJ2-7	CASSPGGFYEQYF	TGTGCCAGCAGCCCCGGAGGGTTCTACGAGCAGTACTTC
.	.	TRBV19	TRBJ1-1	CASSITANTEAFF	TGTGCCAGTAGTATTACAGCGAACACTGAAGCTTTCTTT
.	.	TRBV6-6	TRBJ2-7	CASSYSRSQGDFEQYF	TGTGCCAGCAGTTACTCGAGGAGCCAGGGGGACTTCGAGCAGTACTTC
TRBD1	.	TRBV28	TRBJ1-2	CASGQGAYGYTF	TGTGCCAGCGGACAGGGAGCTTATGGCTACACCTTC
.	.	TRBV6-1	TRBJ1-1	CASRDLNRDTEAFF	TGTGCCAGCAGGGATCTAAACAGGGACACTGAAGCTTTCTTT
.	.	TRBV29-1	TRBJ1-3	CSGAEYSGNTIYF	TGCAGCGGAGCTGAGTACTCTGGAAACACCATATATTTT
TRBD2	.	TRBV4-1	TRBJ2-1	CASSQGTSGTHYNEQFF	TGCGCCAGCAGCCAAGGTACTAGCGGGACCCACTACAATGAGCAGTTCTTC
TRBD1	.	TRBV28	TRBJ1-2	CASRDRAWGYTF	TGTGCCAGCAGGGACAGGGCTTGGGGCTACACCTTC
.	.	TRBV5-1	TRBJ1-5	CASSLAGAGQPQHF	TGCGCCAGCAGCTTGGCAGGGGCCGGTCAGCCCCAGCATTTT
TRBD1	.	TRBV7-2	TRBJ1-2	CASSPGQEWGYTF	TGTGCCAGCAGTCCGGGACAGGAATGGGGCTACACCTTC
.	.	TRBV29-1	TRBJ2-7	CSVTRAGEQYF	TGCAGCGTGACGAGGGCCGGCGAGCAGTACTTC
TRBD2	.	TRBV5-4	TRBJ2-7	CASSLLSAGGGEQYF	TGTGCCAGCAGCTTGCTCTCAGCGGGGGGTGGAGAGCAGTACTTC
TRBD1	.	TRBV7-8	TRBJ1-2	CASSSRGYGYTF	TGTGCCAGCAGCTCCAGGGGGTATGGCTACACCTTC
.	once	TRBV19	TRBJ2-6	CASSMIKTELSGANVLTF	TGTGCCAGTAGTATGATAAAGACAGAGCTCTCTGGGGCCAACGTCCTGACTTTC
.	.	TRBV10-1	TRBJ2-7	CASSAYRPPSSEQYF	TGCGCCAGCAGTGCGTACAGACCCCCGTCCTCCGAGCAGTACTTC
.	.	TRBV11-2	TRBJ1-1	CASSLESGNTEAFF	TGTGCCAGCAGCTTAGAGTCGGGAAACACTGAAGCTTTCTTT
TRBD2	.	TRBV7-3	TRBJ2-3	CASSLGLAGGTDTQYF	TGTGCCAGCAGCTTAGGACTAGCGGGAGGGACAGATACGCAGTATTTT
TRBD2	.	TRBV5-1	TRBJ2-1	CASSQPSGGASSYNEQFF	TGCGCCAGCAGCCAGCCTAGCGGGGGGGCCAGCTCCTACAATGAGCAGTTCTTC
.	.	TRBV12-5	TRBJ1-6	CASSRAEFSPLHF	TGTGCTAGCTCGCGGGCCGAATTCTCACCCCTCCACTTT
.	.	TRBV19	TRBJ1-2	CASDAVGNYGYTF	TGTGCCAGTGACGCCGTCGGGAACTATGGCTACACCTTC
.	.	TRBV2	TRBJ1-2	CASSELGDYGYTF	TGTGCCAGCAGTGAATTAGGGGACTATGGCTACACCTTC